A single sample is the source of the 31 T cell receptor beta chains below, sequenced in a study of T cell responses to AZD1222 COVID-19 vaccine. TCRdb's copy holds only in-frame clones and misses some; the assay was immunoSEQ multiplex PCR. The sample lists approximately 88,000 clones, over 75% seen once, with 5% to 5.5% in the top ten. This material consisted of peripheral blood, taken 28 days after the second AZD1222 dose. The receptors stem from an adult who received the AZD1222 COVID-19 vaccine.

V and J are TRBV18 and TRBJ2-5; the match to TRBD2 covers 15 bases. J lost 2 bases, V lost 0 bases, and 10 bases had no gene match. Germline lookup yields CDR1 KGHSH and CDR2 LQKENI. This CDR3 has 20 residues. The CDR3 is CASSPPWRGTSGGIQETQYF. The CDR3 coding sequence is TGTGCCAGCTCACCACCGTGGAGAGGGACTAGCGGGGGGATACAAGAGACCCAGTACTTC.

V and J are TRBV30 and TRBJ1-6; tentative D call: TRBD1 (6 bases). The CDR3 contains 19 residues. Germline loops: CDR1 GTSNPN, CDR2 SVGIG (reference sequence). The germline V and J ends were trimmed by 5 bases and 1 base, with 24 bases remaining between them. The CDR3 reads CAWLEGDITTGSYNSPLHF. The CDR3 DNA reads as TGTGCCTGGCTAGAGGGGGACATCACGACAGGATCCTATAATTCACCCCTCCACTTT.

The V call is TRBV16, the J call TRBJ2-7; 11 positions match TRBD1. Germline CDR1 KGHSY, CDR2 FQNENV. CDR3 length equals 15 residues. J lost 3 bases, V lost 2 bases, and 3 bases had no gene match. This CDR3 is CASSQTGTGGYEQYF. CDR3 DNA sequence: TGTGCCAGCAGCCAAACCGGGACAGGGGGCTACGAGCAGTACTTC.

In DNA form, the CDR3 reads TGTGCCAGCTCACCTACCGTCGTCCAGAACACCGGGGAGCTGTTTTTT. It encodes CASSPTVVQNTGELFF. V usage is TRBV18 and J usage is TRBJ2-2; D uncertain. The CDR3 length is 16 residues. CDR1 and CDR2 from the germline V gene are KGHSH and LQKENI. V lost 3 bases and J lost 1, with 12 bases in between. The whole variable domain, remainder taken from reference TRBV18 and TRBJ2-2, is NAGVMQNPRHLVRRRGQEARLRCSPMKGHSHVYWYRQLPEEGLKFMVYLQKENIIDESGMPKERFSAEFPKEGPSILRIQQVVRGDSAAYFCASSPTVVQNTGELFFGEGSRLTVL.

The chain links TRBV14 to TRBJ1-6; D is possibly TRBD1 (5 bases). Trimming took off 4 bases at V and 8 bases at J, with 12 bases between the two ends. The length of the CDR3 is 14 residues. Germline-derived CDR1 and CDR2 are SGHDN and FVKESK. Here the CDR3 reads CASSLGGGDSPLHF. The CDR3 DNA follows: TGTGCCAGCAGCCTGGGCGGGGGTGATTCACCCCTCCACTTT.

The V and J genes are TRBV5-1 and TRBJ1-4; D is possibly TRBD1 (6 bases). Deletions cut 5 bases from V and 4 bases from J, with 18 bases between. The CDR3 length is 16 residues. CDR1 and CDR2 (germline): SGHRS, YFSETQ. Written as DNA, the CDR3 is TGCGCCAGCAGAGACGGCGGGGGGCTAGGTAATGAAAAACTGTTTTTT. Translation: CASRDGGGLGNEKLFF.

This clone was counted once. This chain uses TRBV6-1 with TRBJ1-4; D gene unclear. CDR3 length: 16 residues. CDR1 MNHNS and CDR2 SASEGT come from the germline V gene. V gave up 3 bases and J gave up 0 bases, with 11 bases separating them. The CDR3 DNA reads TGTGCCAGCAGTGAGTTTTTGGCCGCAACTAATGAAAAACTGTTTTTT. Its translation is CASSEFLAATNEKLFF.

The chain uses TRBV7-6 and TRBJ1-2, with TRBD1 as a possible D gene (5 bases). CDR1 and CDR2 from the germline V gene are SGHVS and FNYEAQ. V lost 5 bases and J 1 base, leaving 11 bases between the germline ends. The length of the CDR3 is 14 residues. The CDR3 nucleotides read TGTGCCAGCAGCCCCCAGGGTTATAACTATGGCTACACCTTC. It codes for CASSPQGYNYGYTF.

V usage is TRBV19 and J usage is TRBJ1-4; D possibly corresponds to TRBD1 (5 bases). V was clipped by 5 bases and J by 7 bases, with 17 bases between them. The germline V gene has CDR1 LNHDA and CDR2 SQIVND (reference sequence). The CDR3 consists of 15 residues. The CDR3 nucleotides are TGTGCCAGTAGTGCCCAGGGCGGCGGGAGTGAAAAACTGTTTTTT. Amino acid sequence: CASSAQGGGSEKLFF.

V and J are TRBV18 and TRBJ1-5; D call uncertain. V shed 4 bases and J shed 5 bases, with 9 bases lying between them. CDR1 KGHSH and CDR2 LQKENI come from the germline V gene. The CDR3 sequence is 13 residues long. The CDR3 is CASSLSDDQPQHF. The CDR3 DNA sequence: TGTGCCAGCTCACTCTCGGATGATCAGCCCCAGCATTTT. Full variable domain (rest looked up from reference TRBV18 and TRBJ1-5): NAGVMQNPRHLVRRRGQEARLRCSPMKGHSHVYWYRQLPEEGLKFMVYLQKENIIDESGMPKERFSAEFPKEGPSILRIQQVVRGDSAAYFCASSLSDDQPQHFGDGTRLSIL.

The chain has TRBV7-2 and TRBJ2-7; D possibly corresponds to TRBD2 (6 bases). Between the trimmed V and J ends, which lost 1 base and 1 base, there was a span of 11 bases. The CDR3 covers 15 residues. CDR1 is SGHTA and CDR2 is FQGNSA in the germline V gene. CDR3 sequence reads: CASSLGLGGSYEQYF. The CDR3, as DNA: TGTGCCAGCAGCTTAGGACTAGGCGGGTCCTACGAGCAGTACTTC.

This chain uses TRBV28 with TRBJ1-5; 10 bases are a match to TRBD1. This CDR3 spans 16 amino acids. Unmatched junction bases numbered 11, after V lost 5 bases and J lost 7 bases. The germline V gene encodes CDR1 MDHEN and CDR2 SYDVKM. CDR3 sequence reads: CASSPTDRGRGQPQHF. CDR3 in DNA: TGTGCCAGCAGTCCAACCGACAGGGGGCGGGGGCAGCCCCAGCATTTT.

This CDR3 reads CASSGASGGRNEQFF. The CDR3 DNA reads TGTGCCAGCAGCGGGGCTAGCGGGGGCCGGAATGAGCAGTTCTTC. The chain recombines TRBV2 with TRBJ2-1; TRBD2 agrees at 10 bases. The length of the CDR3 is 15 residues. With 6 bases clipped from V and 7 bases from J, the junction kept 9 bases outside the gene matches. CDR1 and CDR2 (germline): SNHLY, FYNNEI.

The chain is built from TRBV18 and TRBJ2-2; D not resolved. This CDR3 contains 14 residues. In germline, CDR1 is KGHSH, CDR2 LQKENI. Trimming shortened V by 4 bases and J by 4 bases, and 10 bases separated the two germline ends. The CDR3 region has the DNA TGTGCCAGCTCACTAAAGGGTGTCACCGGGGAGCTGTTTTTT. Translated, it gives CASSLKGVTGELFF.

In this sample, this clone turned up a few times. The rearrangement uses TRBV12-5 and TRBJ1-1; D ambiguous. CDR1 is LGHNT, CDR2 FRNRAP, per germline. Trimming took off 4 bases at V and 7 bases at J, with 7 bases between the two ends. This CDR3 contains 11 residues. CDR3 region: CASGYGNEAFF. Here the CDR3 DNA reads TGTGCTAGTGGTTACGGGAATGAAGCTTTCTTT.

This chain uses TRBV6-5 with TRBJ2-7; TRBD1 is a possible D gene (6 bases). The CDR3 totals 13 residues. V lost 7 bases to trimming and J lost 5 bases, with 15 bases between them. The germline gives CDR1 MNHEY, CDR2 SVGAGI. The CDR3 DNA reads TGTGCCAGCAAAACCTTGGGGGCCCACGAGCAGTACTTC. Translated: CASKTLGAHEQYF.

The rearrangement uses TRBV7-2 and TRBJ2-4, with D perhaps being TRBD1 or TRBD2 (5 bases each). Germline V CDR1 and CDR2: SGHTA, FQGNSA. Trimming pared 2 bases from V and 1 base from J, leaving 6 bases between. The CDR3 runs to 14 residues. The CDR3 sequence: CASSLWGAKNIQYF. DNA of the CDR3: TGTGCCAGCAGCTTATGGGGGGCCAAAAACATTCAGTACTTC.

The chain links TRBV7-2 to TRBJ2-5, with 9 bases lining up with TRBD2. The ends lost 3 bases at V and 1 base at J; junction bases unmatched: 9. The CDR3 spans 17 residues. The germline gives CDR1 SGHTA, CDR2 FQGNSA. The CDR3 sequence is CASSFAIGGGVQETQYF. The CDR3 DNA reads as TGTGCCAGCAGCTTTGCGATCGGCGGGGGGGTCCAAGAGACCCAGTACTTC.

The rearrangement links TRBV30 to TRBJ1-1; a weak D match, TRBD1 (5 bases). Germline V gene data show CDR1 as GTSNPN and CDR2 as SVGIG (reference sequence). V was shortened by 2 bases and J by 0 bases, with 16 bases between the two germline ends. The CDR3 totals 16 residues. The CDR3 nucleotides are TGTGCCTGGAGTTACGGGGACGGAACAATGAACACTGAAGCTTTCTTT. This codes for CAWSYGDGTMNTEAFF.

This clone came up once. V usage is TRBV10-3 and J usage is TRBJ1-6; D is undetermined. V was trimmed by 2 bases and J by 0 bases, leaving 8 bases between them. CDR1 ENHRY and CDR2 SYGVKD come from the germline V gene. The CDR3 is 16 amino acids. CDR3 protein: CAISEAGSSYNSPLHF. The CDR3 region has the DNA TGTGCCATCAGTGAGGCAGGCAGCTCCTATAATTCACCCCTCCACTTT.

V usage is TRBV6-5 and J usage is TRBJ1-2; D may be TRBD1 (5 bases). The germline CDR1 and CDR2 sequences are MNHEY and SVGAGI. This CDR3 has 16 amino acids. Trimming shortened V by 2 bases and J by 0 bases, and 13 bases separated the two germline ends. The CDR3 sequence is CASSYVAGEANYGYTF. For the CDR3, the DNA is TGTGCCAGCAGTTACGTTGCGGGGGAAGCTAACTATGGCTACACCTTC.

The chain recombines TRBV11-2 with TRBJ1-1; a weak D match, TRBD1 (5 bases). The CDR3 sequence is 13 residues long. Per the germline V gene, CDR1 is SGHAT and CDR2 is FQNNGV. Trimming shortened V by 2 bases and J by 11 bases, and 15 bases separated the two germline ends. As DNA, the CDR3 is TGTGCCAGCAGCTTAACGGACATCTCCGAGGCTTTCTTT. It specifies CASSLTDISEAFF.

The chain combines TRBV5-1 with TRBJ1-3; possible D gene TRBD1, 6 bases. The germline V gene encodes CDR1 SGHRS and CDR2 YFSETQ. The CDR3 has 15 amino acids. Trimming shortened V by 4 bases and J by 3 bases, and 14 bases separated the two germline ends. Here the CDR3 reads CASSIQGFDGNTIYF. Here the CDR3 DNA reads TGCGCCAGCAGCATACAGGGATTTGATGGAAACACCATATATTTT.

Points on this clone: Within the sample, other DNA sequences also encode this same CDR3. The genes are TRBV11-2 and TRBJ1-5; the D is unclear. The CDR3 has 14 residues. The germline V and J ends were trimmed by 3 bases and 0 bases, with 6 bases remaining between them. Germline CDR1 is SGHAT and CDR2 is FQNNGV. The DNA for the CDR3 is TGTGCCAGCAGCTTCGGGAGTAGCAATCAGCCCCAGCATTTT. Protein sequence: CASSFGSSNQPQHF.

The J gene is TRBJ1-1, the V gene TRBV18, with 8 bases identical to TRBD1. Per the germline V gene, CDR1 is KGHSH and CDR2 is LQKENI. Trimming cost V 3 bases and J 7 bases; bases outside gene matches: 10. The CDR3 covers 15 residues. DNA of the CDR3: TGTGCCAGCTCACCGGTGCAGGGGGCGCGCGGTGAAGCTTTCTTT. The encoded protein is CASSPVQGARGEAFF.

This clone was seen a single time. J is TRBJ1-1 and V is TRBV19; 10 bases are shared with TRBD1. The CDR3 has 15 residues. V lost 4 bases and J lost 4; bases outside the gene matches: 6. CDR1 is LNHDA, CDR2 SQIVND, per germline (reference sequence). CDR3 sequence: CASSTHGTGATEAFF. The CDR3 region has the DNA TGTGCCAGTAGTACCCACGGGACAGGGGCCACTGAAGCTTTCTTT.

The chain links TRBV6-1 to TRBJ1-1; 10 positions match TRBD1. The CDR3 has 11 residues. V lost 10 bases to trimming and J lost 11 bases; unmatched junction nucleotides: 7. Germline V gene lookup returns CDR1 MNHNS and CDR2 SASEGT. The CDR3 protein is CATGQGVEAFF. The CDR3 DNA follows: TGTGCCACCGGACAGGGGGTGGAGGCTTTCTTT.

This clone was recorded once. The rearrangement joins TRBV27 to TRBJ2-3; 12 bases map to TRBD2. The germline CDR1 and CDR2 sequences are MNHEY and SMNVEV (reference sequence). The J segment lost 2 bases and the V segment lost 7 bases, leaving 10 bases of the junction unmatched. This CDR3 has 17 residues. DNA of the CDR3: TGTGCCAGCACCAGGTTGACTAGCGGGGGATACACAGATACGCAGTATTTT. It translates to CASTRLTSGGYTDTQYF.

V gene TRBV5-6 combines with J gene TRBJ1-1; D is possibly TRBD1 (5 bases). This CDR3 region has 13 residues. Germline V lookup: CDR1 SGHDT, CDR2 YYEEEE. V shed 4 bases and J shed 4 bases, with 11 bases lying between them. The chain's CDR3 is CASSLMGVTEAFF. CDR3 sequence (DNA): TGTGCCAGCAGCCTAATGGGGGTCACTGAAGCTTTCTTT.

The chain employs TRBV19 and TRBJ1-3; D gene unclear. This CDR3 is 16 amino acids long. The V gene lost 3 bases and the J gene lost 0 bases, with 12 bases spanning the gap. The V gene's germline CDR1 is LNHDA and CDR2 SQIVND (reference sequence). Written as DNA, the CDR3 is TGTGCCAGTAGTATTCAAACAGTGTCCTCTGGAAACACCATATATTTT. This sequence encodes CASSIQTVSSGNTIYF.

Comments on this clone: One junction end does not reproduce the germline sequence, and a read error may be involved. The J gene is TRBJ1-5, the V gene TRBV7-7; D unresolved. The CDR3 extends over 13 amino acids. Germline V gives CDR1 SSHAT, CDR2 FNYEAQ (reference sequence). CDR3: CASSLERGQPQHF. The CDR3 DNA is TGTGCTAGCAGCCTAGAGCGGGGTCAGCCCCAGCATTTT.